The 5 T cell receptor beta chains below were found in one sample sequenced in a study of blood T cell repertoires in COVID-19. Profiling relied on immunoSEQ multiplex PCR, and the TCRdb table lists in-frame clones only, not all of them. The table includes about 120,000 clones, 70% to 85% detected once. Sequenced sample: peripheral blood. The receptors were sampled from a human donor with acute or convalescent COVID-19. The donor label of this sample is uncertain.

V and J are TRBV6-5 and TRBJ2-3; 9 positions match TRBD1. Germline V gene lookup returns CDR1 MNHEY and CDR2 SVGAGI. The V and J ends lost 8 bases and 4 bases, in that order; junction bases with no gene match: 7. The CDR3 loop spans 14 amino acids. The CDR3 is CASGRDRASDTQYF. DNA for the CDR3: TGTGCCAGCGGCCGGGACAGGGCTTCAGATACGCAGTATTTT.

This chain joins TRBV5-1 and TRBJ2-7, with TRBD2 identical over 9 bases. After removal of 0 bases from V and 6 bases from J, the junction contained 10 bases not matched to a gene. The CDR3 loop spans 16 amino acids. Germline V gives CDR1 SGHRS, CDR2 YFSETQ. In DNA form, the CDR3 reads TGCGCCAGCAGCTTGGACGGGACTAGCTCCGTATTCGAGCAGTACTTC. This encodes CASSLDGTSSVFEQYF.

This rearrangement joins TRBV4-1 to TRBJ2-2, with 11 nucleotides matching TRBD2. This CDR3 comprises 18 residues. Germline V gene lookup returns CDR1 MGHRA and CDR2 YSYEKL. J was trimmed by 4 bases and V by 4 bases; bases with no gene match: 11. The CDR3 DNA reads as TGCGCCAGCAGCCGCCTGGGGCTAGCGGGGGGTAGCACCGGGGAGCTGTTTTTT. This gives the protein CASSRLGLAGGSTGELFF.

CDR3 coding DNA: TGTGCCAGCAGCTTAATGGTTCTAAACTATGGCTACACCTTC. Its translation: CASSLMVLNYGYTF. The chain links TRBV5-8 to TRBJ1-2; D is uncertain. Per germline, CDR1 SGHTS and CDR2 YDEGEE. Trimming left V 2 bases short and J 2 bases short, with 10 bases between. The CDR3 totals 14 residues.

The chain is built from TRBV18 and TRBJ1-2, with D perhaps TRBD1 (5 bases). V was trimmed by 1 base and J by 4 bases, leaving 19 bases between them. CDR1 is KGHSH and CDR2 is LQKENI in the germline V gene. This CDR3 comprises 17 residues. The CDR3 region is CASSPLPGNTRPYGYTF. Here the CDR3 DNA reads TGTGCCAGCTCACCACTTCCAGGGAATACACGGCCCTATGGCTACACCTTC.